The T cell receptor (beta chain) under discussion was sequenced for a study of blood T cell repertoires in COVID-19. Enrollees, 18 to 89 years old, lived in 24 US areas. Original processing notes: From reference gene primer amplification, estimates of nucleated cell counts were derived. TCRdb's copy holds only in-frame clones and misses some; the assay was immunoSEQ multiplex PCR. V, J and clone size are those of that table, while D and trimming were read from the DNA. The repertoire holds about 230,000 clones, with 80% to 90% as singletons. The sample was PBMCs or T cells enriched from blood (not recorded which). The sequence was collected from a woman younger than 45 who had been exposed to COVID-19.

The CDR3 DNA follows: TGTGCCAGCAGCCAGCTGACTAGCCTAAACTCCTACGAGCAGTACTTC. It yields the protein CASSQLTSLNSYEQYF. The chain employs TRBV7-9 and TRBJ2-7, with TRBD2 matching 7 bases. The germline V gene has CDR1 SEHNR and CDR2 FQNEAQ (reference sequence). V lost 5 bases to trimming and J lost 0 bases; unmatched junction nucleotides: 10. This CDR3 region has 16 residues.